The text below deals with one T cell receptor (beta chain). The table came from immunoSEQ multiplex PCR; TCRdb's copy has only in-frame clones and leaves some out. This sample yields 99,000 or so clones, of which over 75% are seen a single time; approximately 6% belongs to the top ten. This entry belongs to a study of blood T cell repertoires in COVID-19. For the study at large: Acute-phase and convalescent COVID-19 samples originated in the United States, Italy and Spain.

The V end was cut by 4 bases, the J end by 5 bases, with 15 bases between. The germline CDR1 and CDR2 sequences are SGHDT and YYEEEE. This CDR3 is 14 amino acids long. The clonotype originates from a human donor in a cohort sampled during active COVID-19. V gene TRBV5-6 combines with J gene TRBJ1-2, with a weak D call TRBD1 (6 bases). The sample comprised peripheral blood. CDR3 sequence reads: CASSVPGTPYGYTF. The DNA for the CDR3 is TGTGCCAGCAGCGTCCCCGGGACACCGTATGGCTACACCTTC.